The clone carrying this T cell receptor (beta chain) is labeled medium-sized. Its antigen is as yet unknown. CDR3 size: 13 residues. The germline CDR1 and CDR2 sequences are MNHEY and SMNVEV (reference sequence). Trimming took off 6 bases at V and 1 base at J, with 7 bases between the two ends. The source of the sample is a study of esophageal squamous cell carcinoma under preoperative chemotherapy. Study-wide background: TCR repertoires were profiled from both peripheral blood T cells and tumor-infiltrating lymphocytes. Whole-study findings and limits: Clonal contraction, more than amplification, hit abundant clones after paclitaxel-nedaplatin. Post-treatment tumor-infiltrating lymphocytes appeared partly derived from peripheral T cells migrating into the tumor.

The time point is: before preoperative PTX-NDP chemotherapy. Before surgery, patients were given preoperative paclitaxel-nedaplatin chemotherapy. TCRdb processed the PCR reads anew with MiXCR; each CDR3 protein has one entry. Among fewer than 40,000 distinct CDR3 sequences listed, around 50% were seen once. The sequence came from a human donor with esophageal squamous cell carcinoma. The donor label of this sample is uncertain. Sample collection occurred from a patient given preoperative chemotherapy. The V call is TRBV27, the J call TRBJ2-4; D is unresolved. The CDR3 bases are TGTGCCAGCAGGGGGATGGCCAAAAACATTCAGTACTTC. This sequence encodes CASRGMAKNIQYF.